Each of the 17 T cell receptor beta chains below was sequenced from the same sample in a study of CD4 T cells in relation to SARS-CoV-2 and coronaviruses (dated by TCRdb to the early 2020s). These receptors' targets are unknown. Receptor libraries were prepared by the immunoSEQ multiplex PCR assay. What TCRdb holds here is the immuneACCESS table cut down to in-frame rearrangements. Part of the clones is not present; checked against another copy, under half of the missing clones reflect an unresolved V gene, and the others are unexplained. This sample has 20,000 to 25,000 clones in its table, and 76% of those were observed once. 21% of the sample rests with the top ten. CD4+ T cells from unexposed donors were collected before the COVID-19 pandemic (2011-2018). The EasySep CD4+ T cell isolation kit was used to isolate CD4+ T cells once the cultures had run for 9 to 11 days. The sample comprised CD4+ T cells from PBMCs, cultured in vitro. All receptors derive from a human donor in good health.

J is TRBJ2-5 and V is TRBV3-1 (or the pseudogene TRBV3-2), with D maybe TRBD2 (6 bases). CDR1 is LGHDT and CDR2 is YNNKEL in the germline V gene (reference sequence). V was shortened by 4 bases and J by 2 bases, with 17 bases between the two germline ends. This CDR3 region has 16 residues. Here the CDR3 reads CASSRNLEGGQETQYF. CDR3 coding DNA: TGTGCCAGCAGCCGAAACCTGGAGGGAGGACAAGAGACCCAGTACTTC.

The chain has TRBV19 and TRBJ2-6, with a possible D match to TRBD2 (6 bases). This CDR3 is 15 amino acids long. Looked up from germline, CDR1 is LNHDA and CDR2 is SQIVND (reference sequence). V dropped 3 bases and J dropped 3 bases, with 9 bases sitting between them. The CDR3 region has the DNA TGTGCCAGTAGTATGTCGGGGGTTGGGGCCAACGTCCTGACTTTC. This codes for CASSMSGVGANVLTF. The whole variable domain, remainder taken from reference TRBV19 and TRBJ2-6, is DGGITQSPKYLFRKEGQNVTLSCEQNLNHDAMYWYRQDPGQGLRLIYYSQIVNDFQKGDIAEGYSVSREKKESFPLTVTSAQKNPTAFYLCASSMSGVGANVLTFGAGSRLTVL.

This clone was detected only once. V and J are TRBV5-1 and TRBJ2-5; TRBD1 aligns across 9 bases. Germline V CDR1 and CDR2: SGHRS, YFSETQ. V gave up 4 bases and J gave up 5 bases; unmatched junction bases: 15. The CDR3 length is 17 residues. CDR3 bases: TGCGCCAGCAGCCCCCTCTCCTTACAGGGGGCGCGGGAGACCCAGTACTTC. It codes for CASSPLSLQGARETQYF.

The CDR3 DNA follows: TGTGCCAGTAGTATCAGGGATTACGACACTGAAGCTTTCTTT. Protein: CASSIRDYDTEAFF. The chain recombines TRBV19 with TRBJ1-1, with D tentatively TRBD1 (5 bases). The CDR3 extends over 14 amino acids. The V end was cut by 3 bases, the J end by 3 bases, with 11 bases between. Germline V gene lookup returns CDR1 LNHDA and CDR2 SQIVND (reference sequence).

The chain couples TRBV7-8 to TRBJ1-2, with D tentatively TRBD1 (5 bases). The CDR3 loop spans 15 amino acids. Germline lookup yields CDR1 SGHVS and CDR2 FQNEAQ. V lost 5 bases and J 1 base, leaving 14 bases between the germline ends. In DNA form, the CDR3 reads TGTGCCAGCAGCCAGCAGAGACAGCTTAACTATGGCTACACCTTC. Translating gives CASSQQRQLNYGYTF.

This clone was recorded once. For the CDR3, the DNA is TGTGCCAGCAACCGGGACAGGGAGACCGGGGAGCTGTTTTTT. The encoded protein is CASNRDRETGELFF. V is TRBV3-1 (or the pseudogene TRBV3-2) and J is TRBJ2-2; 9 bases match TRBD1. The CDR3 is 14 amino acids. Unmatched junction bases numbered 5, after V lost 7 bases and J lost 5 bases. The V gene's germline CDR1 is LGHDT and CDR2 YNNKEL (reference sequence).

The chain employs TRBV5-6 and TRBJ2-7; D not resolved. The CDR3 sequence is 13 residues long. Germline CDR1 SGHDT, CDR2 YYEEEE. The ends were cut back, 4 bases at V and 2 bases at J, with 10 bases in the middle. The chain's CDR3 is CASSGRVAYEQYF. The DNA of the CDR3 is TGTGCCAGCAGCGGACGGGTGGCCTACGAGCAGTACTTC.

This sequence joins TRBV19 and TRBJ2-2; the match to TRBD1 covers 8 bases. This CDR3 has 15 residues. Per germline, CDR1 LNHDA and CDR2 SQIVND (reference sequence). J lost 5 bases, V lost 0 bases, and 2 bases had no gene match. The CDR3 sequence: CASSIDRQGTGELFF. Here the CDR3 DNA reads TGTGCCAGTAGTATAGATAGACAGGGGACCGGGGAGCTGTTTTTT.

V is TRBV2 and J is TRBJ2-3; 11 bases are a match to TRBD2. With V trimmed by 7 bases and J by 7 bases, 13 bases remained unmatched. In germline, CDR1 is SNHLY, CDR2 FYNNEI. The CDR3 contains 16 residues. CDR3 in amino acids: CASTPRVSGGANTQYF. CDR3 nucleotide sequence: TGTGCCAGCACTCCGAGGGTTAGCGGGGGGGCAAATACGCAGTATTTT.

This rearrangement joins TRBV5-4 to TRBJ1-2; 11 nucleotides align to TRBD1. The CDR3 spans 16 residues. Germline V gives CDR1 SGHNT, CDR2 YYREEE (reference sequence). J lost 4 bases, V lost 4 bases, and 9 bases had no gene match. Here the CDR3 reads CASSLSGQGVVYGYTF. In nucleotides, the CDR3 is TGTGCCAGCAGCCTATCGGGACAGGGGGTAGTCTATGGCTACACCTTC. The full variable domain, rest sourced from reference TRBV5-4 and TRBJ1-2, is ETGVTQSPTHLIKTRGQQVTLRCSSQSGHNTVSWYQQALGQGPQFIFQYYREEENGRGNFPPRFSGLQFPNYSSELNVNALELDDSALYLCASSLSGQGVVYGYTFGSGTRLTVV.

The V gene is TRBV21-1, the J gene TRBJ1-1. TRBV21-1 is a pseudogene. The CDR3 has 16 residues. The CDR3 DNA sequence: TGTGCCAGCAGCAAATTCGCCGGGACCGTGGGCACTGAAGCTTTCTTT. Translated, it gives CASSKFAGTVGTEAFF.

V is TRBV5-1 and J is TRBJ1-2; D is possibly TRBD1 (6 bases). The CDR3 covers 16 residues. Between the trimmed V and J ends, which lost 0 bases and 5 bases, there was a span of 17 bases. CDR1 SGHRS and CDR2 YFSETQ come from the germline V gene. The CDR3 DNA is TGCGCCAGCAGCTTGGGACCCGGACAGAAAAAATATGGCTACACCTTC. Encoded protein: CASSLGPGQKKYGYTF.

The V gene is TRBV4-3, the J gene TRBJ1-1; tentatively, D is TRBD1 (5 bases). The germline V gene encodes CDR1 LGHNA and CDR2 YSLEER. CDR3 size: 14 residues. Trimming cost V 5 bases and J 1 base, with 11 bases left between them. Written as DNA, the CDR3 is TGCGCCAGCAGCTCTTGGACACGGAACACTGAAGCTTTCTTT. Translation: CASSSWTRNTEAFF.

The chain carries TRBV29-1 and TRBJ1-4, with unresolved D. Trimming left V 6 bases short and J 4 bases short, with 18 bases between. Germline V gene lookup returns CDR1 SQVTM and CDR2 ANQGSEA. The CDR3 contains 15 residues. CDR3 protein: CSVVDGKAGNEKLFF. As DNA, the CDR3 is TGCAGCGTCGTTGACGGCAAAGCTGGTAATGAAAAACTGTTTTTT.

The chain joins TRBV28 to TRBJ2-7; TRBD1 might be the D (5 bases). The CDR3 is made up of 13 amino acids. CDR1 is MDHEN and CDR2 is SYDVKM in the germline V gene. Trimming pared 6 bases from V and 8 bases from J, leaving 17 bases between. CDR3 loop: CASRPGHEDQQYF. The CDR3 DNA is TGTGCCAGCAGACCTGGACACGAAGACCAGCAGTACTTC.

J is TRBJ2-5 and V is TRBV5-6; a possible D gene is TRBD2 (5 bases). The CDR3 covers 16 residues. Germline-derived CDR1 and CDR2 are SGHDT and YYEEEE. Deletions cut 4 bases from V and 2 bases from J, with 18 bases between. The CDR3 DNA reads TGTGCCAGCAGCGCCCCGTCTCGGGGATCTCAAGAGACCCAGTACTTC. It specifies CASSAPSRGSQETQYF.

CDR3 sequence reads: CASSHPGVNSYEQYF. The CDR3 nucleotides read TGTGCCAGCAGTCACCCGGGAGTAAACTCCTACGAGCAGTACTTC. The chain couples TRBV9 to TRBJ2-7, with D maybe TRBD2 (6 bases). The CDR3 has 15 amino acids. V lost 5 bases and J 0 bases, leaving 15 bases between the germline ends. Germline lookup yields CDR1 SGDLS and CDR2 YYNGEE.